The 27 T cell receptor beta chains presented below share a single source sample, sequenced in a study of T cell repertoires in cytomegalovirus infection (dated by TCRdb to the late 2010s). This sample was sequenced with an Illumina HiSeq 1500. TCRdb trimmed the raw reads at Q25, called clones with MiXCR and kept productive beta chains. Rows merge per CDR3 protein into single entries with the most common DNA and genes. This sample holds over 250,000 distinct CDR3 sequences; over 20% were observed only once. Of the sample, 14% falls within the top ten clones. The sample was PBMCs. All receptors come from a human donor in good health (CMV status not recorded). Some clones in this sample may be carry-over from other donors' samples.

The rearrangement uses TRBV6-5 and TRBJ1-4, with D unresolved. Germline V CDR1 and CDR2: MNHEY, SVGAGI. Trimming took 0 bases from V and 0 from J, leaving 11 bases between them. The CDR3 extends over 17 amino acids. CDR3 in DNA: TGTGCCAGCAGTTACTCACACCCTCTTGCAACTAATGAAAAACTGTTTTTT. Protein: CASSYSHPLATNEKLFF.

The chain combines TRBV6-2 or TRBV6-3 with TRBJ2-1; no clear D. V lost 0 bases, J lost 1 base, and 7 bases lay in between. The CDR3 contains 15 residues. Germline CDR1 and CDR2: MNHEY and SVGEGT. CDR3 sequence (DNA): TGTGCCAGCAGTTACTCGGAGTTTTCCTACAATGAGCAGTTCTTC. Translation: CASSYSEFSYNEQFF.

This clonotype was found a few times. The chain combines TRBV6-5 with TRBJ2-2; 7 bases fit TRBD2. V dropped 7 bases and J dropped 6; count of bases not matched to a gene: 8. Germline V CDR1 and CDR2: MNHEY, SVGAGI. This CDR3 comprises 14 residues. The CDR3 DNA follows: TGTGCCAGCACTCCCCGGGGAGGGCCCGGGGAGCTGTTTTTT. Translated: CASTPRGGPGELFF.

This clonotype was detected many times. The J gene is TRBJ1-2, the V gene TRBV7-2; a weak D match, TRBD1 (5 bases). This CDR3 has 16 residues. CDR1 is SGHTA and CDR2 is FQGNSA in the germline V gene. Trimming removed 1 base at V and 7 bases at J, with 19 bases between. The CDR3 loop is CASSLGGLGTFGGYTF. In DNA, the CDR3 is TGTGCCAGCAGCTTAGGTGGCTTGGGGACCTTCGGTGGCTACACCTTC.

This sequence joins TRBV5-1 and TRBJ2-7; D ambiguous. The CDR3 is 13 amino acids. Trimming took 4 bases from V and 0 from J, leaving 8 bases between them. Germline values: CDR1 SGHRS, CDR2 YFSETQ. DNA for the CDR3: TGCGCCAGCAGCGCCCGCCCCTCCTACGAGCAGTACTTC. It translates to CASSARPSYEQYF.

This clonotype was observed a handful of times. This chain joins TRBV5-1 and TRBJ2-1, with 8 bases aligning to TRBD2. CDR1 and CDR2 from the germline V gene are SGHRS and YFSETQ. Germline trimming cut 4 bases from V and 10 bases from J; bases unmatched to any gene: 13. CDR3 length: 15 residues. CDR3 coding DNA: TGCGCCAGCAGCCTTGGTGAGACTAGCGTTGAAGAGCAGTTCTTC. Its translation: CASSLGETSVEEQFF. The full variable domain, its missing parts supplied by reference TRBV5-1 and TRBJ2-1, is KAGVTQTPRYLIKTRGQQVTLSCSPISGHRSVSWYQQTPGQGLQFLFEYFSETQRNKGNFPGRFSGRQFSNSRSEMNVSTLELGDSALYLCASSLGETSVEEQFFGPGTRLTVL.

This clonotype was found a few times. CDR3: CSVESSGAEKLFF. The CDR3, as DNA: TGCAGCGTTGAGAGTTCAGGGGCTGAAAAACTGTTTTTT. The V gene is TRBV29-1, the J gene TRBJ1-4; tentatively, D is TRBD1 (6 bases). Trimming took 3 bases from V and 7 from J, leaving 12 bases between them. Germline CDR1 reads SQVTM; CDR2 reads ANQGSEA. This CDR3 is built from 13 residues.

The chain is built from TRBV6-1 and TRBJ1-5; D gene unclear. The CDR3 length is 13 residues. CDR1 and CDR2 (germline): MNHNS, SASEGT. V was trimmed by 6 bases and J by 2 bases, leaving 8 bases between them. CDR3 sequence: CASSDFGNQPQHF. The CDR3 DNA sequence: TGTGCCAGCAGCGACTTTGGCAATCAGCCCCAGCATTTT.

The chain is built from TRBV13 and TRBJ1-1, with D hard to call. Germline V gives CDR1 PRHDT, CDR2 FYEKMQ (reference sequence). The CDR3 loop spans 14 amino acids. Trimming left V 6 bases short and J 0 bases short, with 11 bases between. CDR3 sequence: CASSPFPMNTEAFF. The CDR3 DNA reads as TGTGCCAGCAGTCCCTTTCCAATGAACACTGAAGCTTTCTTT. Full variable domain (outside the CDR3, taken from reference TRBV13 and TRBJ1-1): AAGVIQSPRHLIKEKRETATLKCYPIPRHDTVYWYQQGPGQDPQFLISFYEKMQSDKGSIPDRFSAQQFSDYHSELNMSSLELGDSALYFCASSPFPMNTEAFFGQGTRLTVV.

There are a few counts of this clonotype. V and J are TRBV11-2 and TRBJ2-5; 8 nucleotides agree with TRBD2. Germline CDR1 SGHAT, CDR2 FQNNGV. The CDR3 sequence is 16 residues long. V dropped 5 bases and J dropped 5; count of bases not matched to a gene: 13. For the CDR3, the DNA is TGTGCCAGCAGCCCCCTGCTCGGGGGGGGCCGGGAGACCCAGTACTTC. Its translation is CASSPLLGGGRETQYF.

This sequence joins TRBV19 and TRBJ1-1; the D gene is possibly TRBD1 (6 bases). Germline loops: CDR1 LNHDA, CDR2 SQIVND (reference sequence). CDR3 length equals 16 residues. Trimming cost V 5 bases and J 0 bases, with 16 bases left between them. The CDR3 nucleotides are TGTGCCAGTAGTTCACGACAGGCGGTCATGAACACTGAAGCTTTCTTT. Its protein product is CASSSRQAVMNTEAFF. Based on the CDR3 plus reference TRBV19 and TRBJ1-1, the full variable domain is DGGITQSPKYLFRKEGQNVTLSCEQNLNHDAMYWYRQDPGQGLRLIYYSQIVNDFQKGDIAEGYSVSREKKESFPLTVTSAQKNPTAFYLCASSSRQAVMNTEAFFGQGTRLTVV.

The rearrangement joins TRBV7-9 to TRBJ1-2, with TRBD1 matching over 12 bases. Germline loops: CDR1 SEHNR, CDR2 FQNEAQ (reference sequence). The CDR3 loop spans 14 amino acids. The V segment lost 5 bases and the J segment 7 bases; nucleotides outside the gene matches: 5. CDR3 in DNA: TGTGCCAGCAGCGCTGGGACAGGGGGCCTTGGCTACACCTTC. It encodes CASSAGTGGLGYTF.

V gene TRBV30 combines with J gene TRBJ2-1; perhaps TRBD1 as D (5 bases). Trimming shortened V by 3 bases and J by 10 bases, and 13 bases separated the two germline ends. The CDR3 runs to 12 residues. Germline V gene data show CDR1 as GTSNPN and CDR2 as SVGIG (reference sequence). CDR3 DNA: TGTGCCTGGAGATCCAGGGTGGGGGAGCAGTTCTTC. This codes for CAWRSRVGEQFF.

The V and J genes are TRBV15 and TRBJ2-1; possible D gene TRBD2, 5 bases. The CDR3 consists of 14 residues. V was shortened by 2 bases and J by 5 bases, with 10 bases between the two germline ends. Looked up from germline, CDR1 is LNHNV and CDR2 is YYDKDF (reference sequence). Here the CDR3 reads CATSRLAWDNEQFF. CDR3 sequence (DNA): TGTGCCACCAGCAGACTAGCATGGGACAATGAGCAGTTCTTC.

The table lists this clonotype with a count of one. The genes are TRBV10-3 and TRBJ2-1; TRBD1 matches 9 bases. In germline, CDR1 is ENHRY, CDR2 SYGVKD. V shed 2 bases, J shed 7 bases, and the junction held 3 bases outside the gene matches. The CDR3 covers 14 residues. CDR3 sequence reads: CAISELGTGNEQFF. DNA of the CDR3: TGTGCCATCAGTGAGCTAGGGACAGGGAATGAGCAGTTCTTC.

The chain carries TRBV6-5 and TRBJ1-3, with D perhaps TRBD1 (6 bases). The V end was cut by 5 bases, the J end by 2 bases, with 10 bases between. In germline, CDR1 is MNHEY, CDR2 SVGAGI. This CDR3 is 14 amino acids long. The CDR3 DNA sequence: TGTGCCAGCAGTCAGACAGGCCCTGGAAACACCATATATTTT. It translates to CASSQTGPGNTIYF.

Many counts were recorded for this clonotype. The chain carries TRBV7-2 and TRBJ2-7; 7 nucleotides align to TRBD2. There are 14 residues in the CDR3. The trim removed 1 base at V and 7 bases at J, leaving 7 bases unmatched. Per the germline V gene, CDR1 is SGHTA and CDR2 is FQGNSA. This chain's CDR3 is CASSLGAGVREQYF. The CDR3 nucleotides read TGTGCCAGCAGCTTAGGGGCGGGAGTGAGGGAGCAGTACTTC. The full variable domain, completed using reference TRBV7-2 and TRBJ2-7, is GAGVSQSPSNKVTEKGKDVELRCDPISGHTALYWYRQSLGQGLEFLIYFQGNSAPDKSGLPSDRFSAERTGGSVSTLTIQRTQQEDSAVYLCASSLGAGVREQYFGPGTRLTVT.

The gene calls are TRBV5-6 and TRBJ2-3; D remains unclear. Germline V CDR1 and CDR2: SGHDT, YYEEEE. The CDR3 consists of 12 residues. The V and J ends lost 2 bases and 5 bases respectively, with 6 bases between them. The CDR3: CASSLDRDTQYF. Here the CDR3 DNA reads TGTGCCAGCAGCTTAGATCGAGATACGCAGTATTTT.

This clonotype has ten or more counts. The chain combines TRBV7-2 with TRBJ2-3, with D perhaps given as TRBD1 or TRBD2 (5 bases each). V lost 4 bases to trimming and J lost 3 bases, with 11 bases between them. Germline CDR1 SGHTA, CDR2 FQGNSA. The CDR3 is 14 amino acids. In DNA, the CDR3 is TGTGCCAGCAGCTCCCAGTGGGGGACAGATACGCAGTATTTT. This codes for CASSSQWGTDTQYF.

The chain carries TRBV11-2 and TRBJ2-7; 7 bases fit TRBD2. Germline assignment: CDR1 SGHAT and CDR2 FQNNGV. The CDR3 spans 14 residues. V gave up 4 bases and J gave up 2 bases; unmatched junction bases: 5. CDR3 sequence: CASSSRGGPYEQYF. The CDR3 coding sequence is TGTGCCAGCAGCTCTCGCGGGGGACCCTACGAGCAGTACTTC.

The chain combines TRBV6-5 with TRBJ2-3, with 10 bases aligning to TRBD2. Germline loops: CDR1 MNHEY, CDR2 SVGAGI. V lost 5 bases to trimming and J lost 1 base; unmatched junction nucleotides: 6. This CDR3 is built from 16 residues. This chain's CDR3 is CASSHAGTSGTDTQYF. In nucleotides, the CDR3 is TGTGCCAGCAGTCATGCCGGGACTAGCGGCACAGATACGCAGTATTTT.

This clonotype was counted between two and nine times. The chain is built from TRBV15 and TRBJ1-1; no definite D call. Germline CDR1 LNHNV, CDR2 YYDKDF (reference sequence). V lost 0 bases, J lost 1 base, and 6 bases lay in between. This CDR3 comprises 14 residues. In nucleotides, the CDR3 is TGTGCCACCAGCAGAGATAGTTGGAACACTGAAGCTTTCTTT. Translating gives CATSRDSWNTEAFF.

The J gene is TRBJ2-7, the V gene TRBV29-1; 7 bases line up with TRBD2. Trimming cost V 6 bases and J 4 bases; bases outside gene matches: 9. In germline, CDR1 is SQVTM, CDR2 ANQGSEA. CDR3 length: 13 residues. The CDR3 region is CSVGRAGVYEQYF. For the CDR3, the DNA is TGCAGCGTGGGACGGGCGGGAGTATACGAGCAGTACTTC.

This clonotype was seen a single time. The chain uses TRBV18 and TRBJ1-4; D is ambiguous. The CDR3 totals 14 residues. Trimming left V 3 bases short and J 7 bases short, with 12 bases between. Germline lookup yields CDR1 KGHSH and CDR2 LQKENI. The CDR3 DNA sequence: TGTGCCAGCTCACCCAGGTCCCAGAGTGAAAAACTGTTTTTT. This encodes CASSPRSQSEKLFF.

This clonotype showed up many times. CDR3 nucleotide sequence: TGTGCCAGCAGTTCTCCAGCGGGAGCTGATACAGATACGCAGTATTTT. Amino acids: CASSSPAGADTDTQYF. The chain carries TRBV28 and TRBJ2-3; 8 positions match TRBD2. V lost 4 bases to trimming and J lost 3 bases; unmatched junction nucleotides: 9. This CDR3 comprises 16 residues. Germline assignment: CDR1 MDHEN and CDR2 SYDVKM.

This clonotype was seen only a few times. The CDR3 sequence: CASSPVDGTAQFF. CDR3 DNA sequence: TGTGCCAGCAGCCCGGTCGACGGGACAGCGCAGTTCTTC. This rearrangement joins TRBV14 to TRBJ2-1; 7 nucleotides match TRBD1. V was pared by 4 bases and J by 12 bases, with 9 bases of the junction left unmatched. Germline V gene data show CDR1 as SGHDN and CDR2 as FVKESK. The CDR3 has 13 residues.

The J gene is TRBJ1-1, the V gene TRBV6-6, with D uncertain. Germline V CDR1 and CDR2: MNHNY, SVGAGI (reference sequence). V was pared by 7 bases and J by 4 bases, with 16 bases between. CDR3 length: 14 amino acids. CDR3 bases: TGTGCCAGCATTTCAGACCTTTTTGGCACTGAAGCTTTCTTT. This translates into CASISDLFGTEAFF.